Shown below are 26 T cell receptor beta chains from a single sample sequenced in a study of T cells in Graves' hyperthyroidism and ophthalmopathy. TCR beta CDR3 region amplification was performed from RNA transcripts. RT-PCR in the first round (using the HTBI primer set) targeted the TCR CDR3. TCRdb ran MiXCR on the multiplex PCR reads and lists one entry per CDR3 protein. The sample shows about 720,000 distinct CDR3 sequences, roughly a sixth of them seen only once. Sequencing was performed on blood. Every receptor here comes from a woman in her 50s with Graves' hyperthyroidism that later progressed to Graves' ophthalmopathy.

This clonotype came up many times. V usage is TRBV20-1 and J usage is TRBJ1-1, with TRBD1 as a possible D gene (5 bases). The CDR3 sequence is 13 residues long. V lost 4 bases and J 4 bases, leaving 13 bases between the germline ends. Looked up from germline, CDR1 is DFQATT and CDR2 is SNEGSKA (reference sequence). CDR3 amino acids: CSAMEGGVTEAFF. DNA for the CDR3: TGCAGTGCTATGGAGGGAGGGGTCACTGAAGCTTTCTTT.

This clonotype has ten or more counts. The V and J genes are TRBV5-1 and TRBJ2-2, with 10 bases identical to TRBD1. Germline loops: CDR1 SGHRS, CDR2 YFSETQ. The CDR3 spans 15 residues. J was trimmed by 4 bases and V by 4 bases; bases with no gene match: 4. The CDR3 sequence is CASSVDRGSTGELFF. The CDR3 nucleotides read TGCGCCAGCAGCGTGGACAGGGGGTCCACCGGGGAGCTGTTTTTT.

This clonotype was observed many times. J is TRBJ2-7 and V is TRBV18; 7 positions match TRBD1. CDR3 length: 15 residues. The germline gives CDR1 KGHSH, CDR2 LQKENI. After removal of 1 base from V and 4 bases from J, the junction contained 7 bases not matched to a gene. CDR3 DNA sequence: TGTGCCAGCTCACCACTGGAGACAGGGTCTTACGAGCAGTACTTC. This gives the protein CASSPLETGSYEQYF.

The chain joins TRBV6-1 to TRBJ2-7; D not resolved. CDR1 is MNHNS, CDR2 SASEGT, per germline. V lost 5 bases to trimming and J lost 0 bases, with 14 bases between them. The CDR3 extends over 15 amino acids. The DNA for the CDR3 is TGTGCCAGCAGTCCCAATCGGGTGATCTCCTACGAGCAGTACTTC. As protein: CASSPNRVISYEQYF.

The chain is built from TRBV19 and TRBJ1-1; possible D gene TRBD1, 6 bases. This CDR3 contains 14 residues. Per the germline V gene, CDR1 is LNHDA and CDR2 is SQIVND (reference sequence). V was cut by 6 bases and J by 2 bases, with 13 bases left in between. CDR3: CASRSTGSNTEAFF. For the CDR3, the DNA is TGTGCCAGTAGATCGACAGGCTCCAACACTGAAGCTTTCTTT. Full variable domain (missing parts from reference TRBV19 and TRBJ1-1): DGGITQSPKYLFRKEGQNVTLSCEQNLNHDAMYWYRQDPGQGLRLIYYSQIVNDFQKGDIAEGYSVSREKKESFPLTVTSAQKNPTAFYLCASRSTGSNTEAFFGQGTRLTVV.

The rearrangement uses TRBV9 and TRBJ1-4; D may be TRBD1 (5 bases). V dropped 3 bases and J dropped 8 bases, with 14 bases sitting between them. The CDR3 is 14 residues long. CDR1 SGDLS and CDR2 YYNGEE come from the germline V gene. CDR3 sequence reads: CASSDRDLGEKLFF. The CDR3, as DNA: TGTGCCAGCAGCGACCGGGACTTAGGCGAAAAACTGTTTTTT.

This clonotype was counted at least ten times. V and J are TRBV18 and TRBJ2-1; 9 bases map to TRBD1. CDR1 is KGHSH and CDR2 is LQKENI in the germline V gene. This CDR3 is 15 amino acids long. V dropped 3 bases and J dropped 9; count of bases not matched to a gene: 9. CDR3 DNA: TGTGCCAGCTCACCCCTCGGGACAGGGTTATTTGAGCAGTTCTTC. Encoded protein: CASSPLGTGLFEQFF.

CDR3 sequence: CASSRTPQSSDTQYF. The CDR3, as DNA: TGTGCCAGCAGCCGGACCCCCCAATCCTCAGATACGCAGTATTTT. The chain has TRBV16 and TRBJ2-3; no clear D gene. Trimming removed 4 bases from V and 4 bases from J, with 15 bases in between. The CDR3 sequence is 15 residues long. Germline V gene lookup returns CDR1 KGHSY and CDR2 FQNENV.

This clonotype appeared a few times. The J gene is TRBJ2-3, the V gene TRBV7-9; 7 bases are a match to TRBD2. The CDR3 extends over 16 amino acids. In germline, CDR1 is SEHNR, CDR2 FQNEAQ (reference sequence). V lost 6 bases to trimming and J lost 3 bases; unmatched junction nucleotides: 12. The CDR3 sequence is CASSPTVWGGTDTQYF. CDR3 sequence (DNA): TGTGCCAGCAGTCCAACTGTCTGGGGGGGGACAGATACGCAGTATTTT. Drawing the rest from reference TRBV7-9 and TRBJ2-3, the complete variable domain is DTGVSQNPRHKITKRGQNVTFRCDPISEHNRLYWYRQTLGQGPEFLTYFQNEAQLEKSRLLSDRFSAERPKGSFSTLEIQRTEQGDSAMYLCASSPTVWGGTDTQYFGPGTRLTVL.

This clonotype was picked up many times. V is TRBV6-5 and J is TRBJ2-5, with unresolved D. V was cut by 0 bases and J by 5 bases, with 10 bases left in between. In germline, CDR1 is MNHEY, CDR2 SVGAGI. There are 14 residues in the CDR3. Here the CDR3 DNA reads TGTGCCAGCAGTTACTCGATTCAGGAGGAGACCCAGTACTTC. Encoded protein: CASSYSIQEETQYF.

The rearrangement joins TRBV12-5 to TRBJ1-1, with D tentatively TRBD1 (6 bases). The CDR3 is 13 residues long. The V and J ends lost 2 bases and 7 bases respectively, with 11 bases between them. Germline V CDR1 and CDR2: LGHNT, FRNRAP. The CDR3 protein is CASGLQGLGEAFF. As DNA, the CDR3 is TGTGCTAGTGGTTTGCAGGGGCTCGGTGAAGCTTTCTTT.

The genes are TRBV30 and TRBJ2-7, with D possibly matching TRBD1 (6 bases). Trimming pared 5 bases from V and 9 bases from J, leaving 14 bases between. This CDR3 spans 11 amino acids. Germline assignment: CDR1 GTSNPN and CDR2 SVGIG (reference sequence). For the CDR3, the DNA is TGTGCCTGGGGTGGACAGAACGGGCAGTACTTC. Translation: CAWGGQNGQYF.

This clonotype came up many times. J is TRBJ1-1 and V is TRBV6-5; the D gene is possibly TRBD1 (5 bases). CDR3 length: 13 amino acids. Trimming pared 2 bases from V and 1 base from J, leaving 5 bases between. Germline V gene lookup returns CDR1 MNHEY and CDR2 SVGAGI. The CDR3 here is CASSYGQNTEAFF. The DNA of the CDR3 is TGTGCCAGCAGTTACGGACAGAACACTGAAGCTTTCTTT.

The J gene is TRBJ1-1, the V gene TRBV20-1, with D possibly TRBD1 on 6 matching bases. In germline, CDR1 is DFQATT, CDR2 SNEGSKA (reference sequence). Trimming stripped 3 bases from V and 6 bases from J, with 11 bases between. The CDR3 covers 12 residues. The CDR3 DNA sequence: TGCAGTGCTAGCGGGGGGCCCGCTGAAGCTTTCTTT. It yields the protein CSASGGPAEAFF.

This chain joins TRBV12-3 or TRBV12-4 and TRBJ1-5, with D unclear. The CDR3 spans 13 residues. V was trimmed by 8 bases and J by 9 bases, leaving 17 bases between them. CDR3 residues: CASGLLQESPQHF. The DNA of the CDR3 is TGTGCCAGCGGCCTACTTCAAGAGTCGCCCCAGCATTTT.

At least ten counts were recorded for this clonotype. CDR3 region: CASSRDRGPLTEAFF. The CDR3 DNA reads as TGTGCCAGCAGCCGGGACAGGGGGCCGCTCACTGAAGCTTTCTTT. The chain combines TRBV11-2 with TRBJ1-1; TRBD1 matches at 12 bases. Germline V lookup: CDR1 SGHAT, CDR2 FQNNGV. V lost 5 bases, J lost 4 bases, and 5 bases stayed unmatched. The CDR3 has 15 amino acids.

This clonotype came up many times. The chain carries TRBV20-1 and TRBJ1-5; 10 bases agree with TRBD1. V lost 3 bases and J lost 1; bases outside the gene matches: 3. The CDR3 runs 15 residues. The V gene's germline CDR1 is DFQATT and CDR2 SNEGSKA (reference sequence). The CDR3 loop is CSASRQGASNQPQHF. CDR3 DNA: TGCAGTGCTAGCAGACAGGGGGCAAGCAATCAGCCCCAGCATTTT.

The chain combines TRBV19 with TRBJ2-2; 8 nucleotides match TRBD2. With 5 bases clipped from V and 1 base from J, the junction kept 9 bases outside the gene matches. The CDR3 contains 17 residues. Germline V CDR1 and CDR2: LNHDA, SQIVND (reference sequence). The CDR3 DNA reads TGTGCCAGTAGTGTGGTAGCGGGGTCTATGAACACCGGGGAGCTGTTTTTT. Protein product: CASSVVAGSMNTGELFF.

The chain recombines TRBV27 with TRBJ1-2, with 10 bases identical to TRBD1. Germline loops: CDR1 MNHEY, CDR2 SMNVEV (reference sequence). CDR3 size: 15 residues. V lost 7 bases to trimming and J lost 6 bases; unmatched junction nucleotides: 11. The CDR3 region is CASTQPGTGVNGYTF. The CDR3 bases are TGTGCCAGCACCCAACCCGGGACAGGGGTTAATGGCTACACCTTC.

This clonotype was seen only a few times. CDR3 protein: CASSLLVPSPYEQYF. The CDR3, as DNA: TGTGCCAGCAGCTTACTAGTTCCCTCTCCCTACGAGCAGTACTTC. The chain is built from TRBV5-5 and TRBJ2-7; D perhaps matches TRBD2 (5 bases). Between the trimmed V and J ends, which lost 2 bases and 2 bases, there was a span of 14 bases. Germline assignment: CDR1 SGHKS and CDR2 YYEKEE (reference sequence). The CDR3 totals 15 residues.

This clonotype was observed a few times. The chain couples TRBV27 to TRBJ1-6; 8 bases map to TRBD1. The CDR3 covers 16 residues. CDR1 and CDR2 (germline): MNHEY, SMNVEV (reference sequence). J lost 1 base, V lost 5 bases, and 4 bases had no gene match. The CDR3 region has the DNA TGTGCCAGCAGTGCTCGACAGGGGTCCTATAATTCACCCCTCCACTTT. This translates into CASSARQGSYNSPLHF.

Worth noting for this clonotype: A much larger clone differs from this one at a single base, so this may be a read error. The CDR3 DNA reads TGTGCCAGCAGCTTAAACCCGGGGTGGAGCACATATACGCAGTATTTT. Protein: CASSLNPGWSTYTQYF. The V call is TRBV7-8, the J call TRBJ2-3, with a possible D match to TRBD2 (5 bases). Looked up from germline, CDR1 is SGHVS and CDR2 is FQNEAQ. This CDR3 has 16 amino acids.

Here the CDR3 DNA reads TGTGCCAGCAGTGAGGGGGGCGGCTACACCTTC. As protein: CASSEGGGYTF. The rearrangement uses TRBV2 and TRBJ1-2, with TRBD1 as a possible D gene (6 bases). From germline, CDR1 is SNHLY and CDR2 FYNNEI. CDR3 length equals 11 residues. Trimming took off 3 bases at V and 8 bases at J, with 7 bases between the two ends.

This chain joins TRBV6-1 and TRBJ1-3; D gene ambiguous. Germline V gene lookup returns CDR1 MNHNS and CDR2 SASEGT. Deletions cut 5 bases from V and 0 bases from J, with 11 bases between. This CDR3 is 15 amino acids long. The CDR3 sequence: CASSSFLSSGNTIYF. The DNA of the CDR3 is TGTGCCAGCAGTTCATTTTTATCCTCTGGAAACACCATATATTTT.

This clonotype was observed a handful of times. The chain carries TRBV9 and TRBJ2-7, with 8 positions matching TRBD2. Trimming took 3 bases from V and 3 from J; bases not matched to a gene: 8. CDR1 SGDLS and CDR2 YYNGEE come from the germline V gene. The CDR3 is 15 amino acids. DNA of the CDR3: TGTGCCAGCAGCGCGGAAGACGGGGGGGTCTACGAGCAGTACTTC. It translates to CASSAEDGGVYEQYF.

This clonotype has only one observation. The rearrangement uses TRBV5-1 and TRBJ2-2, with D perhaps given as TRBD1 or TRBD2 (7 bases each). The V gene's germline CDR1 is SGHRS and CDR2 YFSETQ. V was cut by 4 bases and J by 5 bases, with 18 bases left in between. This CDR3 has 16 amino acids. For the CDR3, the DNA is TGCGCCAGCAGCCGTTTGTACAGGGGAGGGACCGGGGAGCTGTTTTTT. Its protein product is CASSRLYRGGTGELFF.